These 12 T cell receptor beta chains were all obtained from the same sample, sequenced in a study of shared clonotypes between healthy human individuals. Assay: immunoSEQ multiplex PCR; the TCRdb copy retains only in-frame clones and omits some. The sample contains 2 million to 2.5 million clones, 90% to 95% of which appear only once. Sequencing used naive CD4+ T cells from PBMCs. Subset denoted: CD45RA+ positively selected. Source of these receptors: a man aged 18-30 years in good health. Some clones in this sample may be carry-over from other donors' samples.

The chain has TRBV5-6 and TRBJ2-5; D could derive from TRBD1 or TRBD2 (5 bases each). The DNA end favors TRBJ2-7, so the J call may be wrong. Germline-derived CDR1 and CDR2 are SGHDT and YYEEEE. CDR3 length equals 15 residues. CDR3 sequence reads: CASSPPGTVAYEQYF. In DNA, the CDR3 is TGTGCCAGCAGCCCGCCCGGGACGGTAGCCTACGAGCAGTACTTC.

This clone was observed once. This chain connects TRBV10-3 to TRBJ2-2; 16 bases are shared with TRBD2. Unmatched junction bases numbered 2, after V lost 7 bases and J lost 0 bases. The germline V gene has CDR1 ENHRY and CDR2 SYGVKD. The CDR3 loop spans 17 amino acids. The CDR3 spells CAIKGLAGGSNTGELFF. CDR3 in DNA: TGTGCCATCAAGGGACTAGCGGGAGGGTCGAACACCGGGGAGCTGTTTTTT.

This rearrangement joins TRBV6-1 to TRBJ1-2, with D perhaps TRBD1 (5 bases). With 3 bases removed from V and 12 bases from J, the gap between germline ends came to 20 bases. The germline V gene encodes CDR1 MNHNS and CDR2 SASEGT. The CDR3 is 14 amino acids. The CDR3 loop reads CASSEAVGPWGDTF. CDR3 bases: TGTGCCAGCAGTGAGGCCGTTGGGCCCTGGGGGGACACCTTC.

Note on this clone: The same CDR3 is also encoded by other DNA sequences in this sample. This chain links TRBV29-1 with TRBJ2-5; the D gene is possibly TRBD2 (6 bases). This CDR3 is 13 amino acids long. Trimming stripped 2 bases from V and 4 bases from J, with 11 bases between. The germline gives CDR1 SQVTM, CDR2 ANQGSEA. The CDR3 nucleotides are TGCAGCGTTGAACGGGGGTTTGGAGAGACCCAGTACTTC. As protein: CSVERGFGETQYF.

The chain links TRBV4-1 to TRBJ2-1; tentative D call: TRBD2 (6 bases). Germline V gene sequence: CDR1 MGHRA, CDR2 YSYEKL. The V and J ends lost 6 bases and 4 bases respectively, with 16 bases between them. This CDR3 comprises 15 residues. For the CDR3, the DNA is TGCGCCAGCAGTCTACCGGGACTTACATACAATGAGCAGTTCTTC. Translating gives CASSLPGLTYNEQFF.

The chain combines TRBV11-3 with TRBJ2-7; 8 nucleotides agree with TRBD2. The trim removed 6 bases at V and 6 bases at J, leaving 7 bases unmatched. Germline V gene sequence: CDR1 SGHNT, CDR2 YENEEA. The CDR3 contains 13 residues. The CDR3 protein is CASSREGGAEQYF. The CDR3 region has the DNA TGTGCCAGCAGTCGGGAGGGAGGCGCCGAGCAGTACTTC. Complete variable domain (other parts from reference TRBV11-3 and TRBJ2-7): EAGVVQSPRYKIIEKKQPVAFWCNPISGHNTLYWYLQNLGQGPELLIRYENEEAVDDSQLPKDRFSAERLKGVDSTLKIQPAELGDSAVYLCASSREGGAEQYFGPGTRLTVT.

This clone was detected only a few times. This rearrangement joins TRBV14 to TRBJ1-2; D is unclear. CDR1 and CDR2 from the germline V gene are SGHDN and FVKESK. V was shortened by 3 bases and J by 3 bases, with 5 bases between the two germline ends. The CDR3 runs to 12 residues. For the CDR3, the DNA is TGTGCCAGCAGCCAGTTTGACTATGGCTACACCTTC. This gives the protein CASSQFDYGYTF.

The V call is TRBV9, the J call TRBJ2-1; D not resolved. The CDR3 is made up of 15 amino acids. V gave up 0 bases and J gave up 0 bases, with 7 bases separating them. Germline V gives CDR1 SGDLS, CDR2 YYNGEE. The CDR3 DNA reads TGTGCCAGCAGCGTAGCGACGTACTCCTACAATGAGCAGTTCTTC. Translated, it gives CASSVATYSYNEQFF.

This chain connects TRBV28 to TRBJ1-1; a possible D gene is TRBD1 (6 bases). CDR1 is MDHEN and CDR2 is SYDVKM in the germline V gene. V shed 8 bases and J shed 8 bases, with 12 bases lying between them. This CDR3 has 11 amino acids. Here the CDR3 DNA reads TGTGCCAGCCAACAGGGACCCGAAGCTTTCTTT. Protein: CASQQGPEAFF.

The chain couples TRBV9 to TRBJ2-2, with 8 positions matching TRBD2. The CDR3 is 15 amino acids. V lost 7 bases to trimming and J lost 6 bases; unmatched junction nucleotides: 11. Germline CDR1 SGDLS, CDR2 YYNGEE. This chain's CDR3 is CASALSGGPSGELFF. CDR3 coding DNA: TGTGCCAGCGCGTTATCGGGAGGGCCCTCCGGGGAGCTGTTTTTT.

V usage is TRBV28 and J usage is TRBJ2-1; 14 bases are a match to TRBD2. Germline CDR1 is MDHEN and CDR2 is SYDVKM. V lost 1 base to trimming and J lost 5 bases; unmatched junction nucleotides: 13. The CDR3 totals 20 residues. As DNA, the CDR3 is TGTGCCAGCAGTTTATCGGGTGCCCGGACTAGCGGGAGGTACCACAATGAGCAGTTCTTC. It is translated as CASSLSGARTSGRYHNEQFF.

The CDR3: CASSPLRGGAYEQYF. For the CDR3, the DNA is TGTGCCAGCAGTCCCCTTAGGGGGGGGGCCTACGAGCAGTACTTC. The rearrangement links TRBV28 to TRBJ2-7; tentatively, D is TRBD2 (7 bases). The V end lost 5 bases, the J end lost 2 bases, and 16 bases lay between the germline ends. The CDR3 has 15 residues. Germline CDR1 and CDR2: MDHEN and SYDVKM.